The 25 T cell receptor beta chains listed next were all sequenced from one sample in a study of T cell changes during pregnancy in multiple sclerosis. TCRdb's table, derived via immunoSEQ multiplex PCR, lists solely in-frame clones and lacks some. The profile covers around 43,000 clones, with 89% appearing a single time and 0.95% to 1.5% taken by the ten largest. The sample here was CD4+ T cells from peripheral blood mononuclear cells, taken in the first trimester of pregnancy. These receptors were taken from a female donor with multiple sclerosis, enrolled in a pregnancy study.

J is TRBJ1-1 and V is TRBV7-6; 7 bases are a match to TRBD1. V gave up 4 bases and J gave up 0 bases; unmatched junction bases: 2. The CDR3 runs to 14 residues. From germline, CDR1 is SGHVS and CDR2 FNYEAQ. The CDR3 region is CASSSRGLNTEAFF. The CDR3 DNA reads TGTGCCAGCAGCTCCAGGGGGTTGAACACTGAAGCTTTCTTT.

The rearrangement joins TRBV27 to TRBJ2-1; perhaps TRBD2 as D (5 bases). Germline CDR1 reads MNHEY; CDR2 reads SMNVEV (reference sequence). The V gene lost 4 bases and the J gene lost 0 bases, with 13 bases spanning the gap. The CDR3 runs to 16 residues. The CDR3 nucleotides read TGTGCCAGCAGTTCGAGGACTGAAAGCTCCTACAATGAGCAGTTCTTC. This codes for CASSSRTESSYNEQFF.

The chain is built from TRBV21-1 and TRBJ2-6; the D call TRBD1 from the table was never checked on the DNA. TRBV21-1 represents a pseudogene. CDR3 size: 19 residues. CDR3 protein: CASSKVAGTGGSGANVLTF. In DNA form, the CDR3 reads TGTGCCAGCAGCAAAGTCGCCGGGACAGGGGGATCTGGGGCCAACGTCCTGACTTTC.

This sequence joins TRBV7-6 and TRBJ1-5; the match to TRBD1 covers 7 bases. This CDR3 contains 16 residues. Germline CDR1 is SGHVS and CDR2 is FNYEAQ. Germline trimming cut 4 bases from V and 2 bases from J; bases unmatched to any gene: 8. The CDR3 DNA is TGTGCCAGCAGCTGCTTCCAGGGGGATCGCAATCAGCCCCAGCATTTT. Translation: CASSCFQGDRNQPQHF.

This clone was detected once. The rearrangement uses TRBV2 and TRBJ2-2; 11 nucleotides line up with TRBD2. V shed 9 bases, J shed 4 bases, and the junction held 10 bases outside the gene matches. Germline V CDR1 and CDR2: SNHLY, FYNNEI. The length of the CDR3 is 16 residues. The CDR3 sequence is CASVRELAGGTGELFF. Written as DNA, the CDR3 is TGTGCCAGTGTCAGAGAGCTAGCGGGAGGCACCGGGGAGCTGTTTTTT.

The V gene is TRBV12-5, the J gene TRBJ2-5; 8 bases are a match to TRBD1. The CDR3 totals 18 residues. The germline V gene has CDR1 LGHNT and CDR2 FRNRAP. V lost 2 bases and J lost 0; bases outside the gene matches: 11. In nucleotides, the CDR3 is TGTGCTAGTGGTTTGACCCAACCGGGACAGGCGTACCAAGAGACCCAGTACTTC. Residues: CASGLTQPGQAYQETQYF.

The chain recombines TRBV4-1 with TRBJ1-5; D possibly corresponds to TRBD1 (5 bases). Per germline, CDR1 MGHRA and CDR2 YSYEKL. The CDR3 contains 15 residues. Trimming shortened V by 0 bases and J by 5 bases, and 11 bases separated the two germline ends. The CDR3 bases are TGCGCCAGCAGCCAAGATGGCGGGGACCATCAGCCCCAGCATTTT. Residues: CASSQDGGDHQPQHF.

The chain uses TRBV5-6 and TRBJ1-5; no clear D. Trimming left V 0 bases short and J 9 bases short, with 10 bases between. Germline V lookup: CDR1 SGHDT, CDR2 YYEEEE. The length of the CDR3 is 13 residues. The CDR3, as DNA: TGTGCCAGCAGCTTGGTGCAAGGCGGGCCCCAGCATTTT. Translated: CASSLVQGGPQHF.

This sequence joins TRBV6-5 and TRBJ2-3, with 7 bases aligning to TRBD1. The germline V gene encodes CDR1 MNHEY and CDR2 SVGAGI. With V trimmed by 4 bases and J by 1 base, 5 bases remained unmatched. The CDR3 totals 15 residues. The CDR3 spells CASSSGTGGTDTQYF. CDR3 DNA: TGTGCCAGCAGTTCGGGCACAGGGGGCACAGATACGCAGTATTTT.

The chain is built from TRBV29-1 and TRBJ1-5; D is perhaps TRBD1 (6 bases). Germline lookup yields CDR1 SQVTM and CDR2 ANQGSEA. The V end lost 4 bases, the J end lost 4 bases, and 11 bases lay between the germline ends. The CDR3 runs 13 residues. Here the CDR3 DNA reads TGCAGCGTTGGGACAGCGATGAATCAGCCCCAGCATTTT. It specifies CSVGTAMNQPQHF.

CDR3 DNA: TGTGCCAGCAGTGAATATGATGTCCGGTATGGCTACACCTTC. It encodes CASSEYDVRYGYTF. The chain couples TRBV25-1 to TRBJ1-2; no clear D gene. The length of the CDR3 is 14 residues. Trimming left V 0 bases short and J 5 bases short, with 10 bases between. Germline V gene lookup returns CDR1 MGHDK and CDR2 SYGVNS.

The chain has TRBV5-6 and TRBJ1-4; D is undetermined. The CDR3 runs to 13 residues. Germline V gene data show CDR1 as SGHDT and CDR2 as YYEEEE. Trimming removed 4 bases at V and 3 bases at J, with 7 bases between. The CDR3 region is CASSPTPNEKLFF. The CDR3 DNA reads as TGTGCCAGCAGCCCGACTCCTAATGAAAAACTGTTTTTT.

The rearrangement uses TRBV6-1 and TRBJ2-7; 7 bases agree with TRBD1. J gave up 0 bases and V 7 bases, and 6 bases lay outside the gene matches. Germline V lookup: CDR1 MNHNS, CDR2 SASEGT. The length of the CDR3 is 14 residues. The CDR3 DNA is TGTGCCAGCAAGACAGGGATCAGCTCCTACGAGCAGTACTTC. It translates to CASKTGISSYEQYF.

J is TRBJ1-2 and V is TRBV11-1, with a weak D call TRBD1 (6 bases). V lost 0 bases and J 6 bases, leaving 14 bases between the germline ends. The germline V gene encodes CDR1 SGHAT and CDR2 FQDESV (reference sequence). The length of the CDR3 is 15 residues. CDR3 bases: TGTGCCAGCAGCTTAGCGTCAGGGGAGCAGCATGGCTACACCTTC. As protein: CASSLASGEQHGYTF.

This rearrangement joins TRBV6-4 to TRBJ2-2; TRBD2 matches at 9 bases. This CDR3 comprises 13 residues. J was trimmed by 2 bases and V by 8 bases; bases with no gene match: 0. Germline V gene sequence: CDR1 MRHNA, CDR2 SNTAGT. CDR3 sequence reads: CASGTSNTGELFF. The DNA for the CDR3 is TGTGCCAGCGGGACTAGCAACACCGGGGAGCTGTTTTTT.

This rearrangement joins TRBV2 to TRBJ2-7; D possibly corresponds to TRBD2 (5 bases). Germline CDR1 is SNHLY and CDR2 is FYNNEI. V was cut by 6 bases and J by 3 bases, with 9 bases left in between. The CDR3 is 12 amino acids. CDR3 sequence: CASRVGSYEQYF. Written as DNA, the CDR3 is TGTGCCAGCAGGGTGGGGAGCTACGAGCAGTACTTC. The variable domain in full, with the rest retrieved from reference TRBV2 and TRBJ2-7, is EPEVTQTPSHQVTQMGQEVILRCVPISNHLYFYWYRQILGQKVEFLVSFYNNEISEKSEIFDDQFSVERPDGSNFTLKIRSTKLEDSAMYFCASRVGSYEQYFGPGTRLTVT.

This chain joins TRBV6-5 and TRBJ2-1; 8 nucleotides match TRBD2. V dropped 6 bases and J dropped 10; count of bases not matched to a gene: 2. The CDR3 sequence is 11 residues long. Germline V gene sequence: CDR1 MNHEY, CDR2 SVGAGI. The CDR3 sequence: CASRRLAEQFF. CDR3 DNA sequence: TGTGCCAGCAGGCGACTAGCGGAGCAGTTCTTC.

The rearrangement links TRBV19 to TRBJ1-1; TRBD1 is a possible D gene (6 bases). The V gene's germline CDR1 is LNHDA and CDR2 SQIVND (reference sequence). V lost 6 bases to trimming and J lost 5 bases, with 13 bases between them. This CDR3 region has 13 residues. The CDR3 spells CASSQGLETEAFF. The CDR3 nucleotides read TGTGCCAGTAGCCAGGGGTTAGAGACTGAAGCTTTCTTT.

The chain has TRBV30 and TRBJ2-7; TRBD2 matches at 9 bases. CDR3 length: 12 residues. Trimming took 4 bases from V and 2 from J; bases not matched to a gene: 0. Germline loops: CDR1 GTSNPN, CDR2 SVGIG (reference sequence). Here the CDR3 DNA reads TGTGCCTGGATAGCGGGAGCCTACGAGCAGTACTTC. Protein sequence: CAWIAGAYEQYF.

This chain links TRBV4-1 with TRBJ2-2; 11 bases are a match to TRBD2. This CDR3 spans 18 amino acids. Germline V lookup: CDR1 MGHRA, CDR2 YSYEKL. The J segment lost 1 base and the V segment lost 1 base, leaving 5 bases of the junction unmatched. The CDR3 sequence: CASSQATGLAENTGELFF. In DNA, the CDR3 is TGCGCCAGCAGCCAAGCAACGGGACTAGCGGAGAACACCGGGGAGCTGTTTTTT.

This rearrangement joins TRBV7-9 to TRBJ2-7; no firm D call. Germline V lookup: CDR1 SEHNR, CDR2 FQNEAQ (reference sequence). The CDR3 totals 12 residues. V lost 2 bases, J lost 4 bases, and 6 bases lay in between. The CDR3 bases are TGTGCCAGCAGCTTACAGGCTTACGAGCAGTACTTC. It encodes CASSLQAYEQYF.

The chain uses TRBV6-1 and TRBJ1-5, with unresolved D. The CDR3 is made up of 17 amino acids. In germline, CDR1 is MNHNS, CDR2 SASEGT. Trimming shortened V by 0 bases and J by 0 bases, and 12 bases separated the two germline ends. The CDR3 DNA is TGTGCCAGCAGTGAAGCGTTGGCCCGAGGTAGCAATCAGCCCCAGCATTTT. It encodes CASSEALARGSNQPQHF.

V usage is TRBV5-1 and J usage is TRBJ2-2; perhaps TRBD2 as D (5 bases). This CDR3 has 14 amino acids. Trimming cost V 0 bases and J 5 bases, with 8 bases left between them. CDR1 and CDR2 from the germline V gene are SGHRS and YFSETQ. The CDR3 coding sequence is TGCGCCAGCAGCTTGGGTAGGGAGACCGGGGAGCTGTTTTTT. The encoded protein is CASSLGRETGELFF.

The chain carries TRBV1 and TRBJ2-6; the table's D gene call, TRBD2, was not cross checked with the DNA. TRBV1 is a recognized pseudogene. The length of the CDR3 is 18 residues. The CDR3 sequence: CTSRNLGLAGGGANVLTF. The CDR3, as DNA: TGCACCAGCCGGAACCTGGGACTAGCGGGAGGTGGGGCCAACGTCCTGACTTTC.

The gene calls are TRBV2 and TRBJ2-7; 9 bases line up with TRBD2. Germline lookup yields CDR1 SNHLY and CDR2 FYNNEI. The CDR3 consists of 14 residues. Unmatched junction bases numbered 2, after V lost 5 bases and J lost 0 bases. CDR3: CASSTSGFSYEQYF. The CDR3 coding sequence is TGTGCCAGCAGTACTAGCGGGTTCTCCTACGAGCAGTACTTC. The entire variable domain, with the rest obtained from reference TRBV2 and TRBJ2-7, is as follows: EPEVTQTPSHQVTQMGQEVILRCVPISNHLYFYWYRQILGQKVEFLVSFYNNEISEKSEIFDDQFSVERPDGSNFTLKIRSTKLEDSAMYFCASSTSGFSYEQYFGPGTRLTVT.